Presented here are 18 T cell receptor beta chains from one specimen sequenced in a study of blood T cell repertoires in COVID-19. The table came from immunoSEQ multiplex PCR; TCRdb's copy has only in-frame clones and leaves some out. The sample consists of over 100,000 clones, 81% of them appearing once. Sequencing was performed on peripheral blood. The receptors were gathered from a woman aged 60-75 years with active or convalescent COVID-19.

Only a few counts were recorded for this clone. The rearrangement links TRBV9 to TRBJ2-7; the D is unclear. Germline V gene lookup returns CDR1 SGDLS and CDR2 YYNGEE. V lost 4 bases to trimming and J lost 3 bases, with 14 bases between them. The CDR3 totals 14 residues. The CDR3 region is CASSLGNYLYEQYV. CDR3 coding DNA: TGTGCCAGCAGCTTAGGAAACTACCTCTACGAGCAGTACGTC.

This clone came up once. This rearrangement joins TRBV18 to TRBJ2-2; D gene uncertain. The V end was cut by 2 bases, the J end by 3 bases, with 13 bases between. CDR3 size: 16 residues. The germline gives CDR1 KGHSH, CDR2 LQKENI. For the CDR3, the DNA is TGTGCCAGCTCACCAACAGCATGGGCTGACACCGGGGAGCTGTTTTTT. Protein sequence: CASSPTAWADTGELFF.

V gene TRBV10-3 combines with J gene TRBJ2-7; D perhaps matches TRBD2 (6 bases). The CDR3 consists of 15 residues. V was trimmed by 0 bases and J by 1 base, leaving 10 bases between them. CDR1 ENHRY and CDR2 SYGVKD come from the germline V gene. CDR3 sequence: CAISESRGVSYEQYF. CDR3 bases: TGTGCCATCAGTGAGTCGCGGGGAGTTTCCTACGAGCAGTACTTC.

The J gene is TRBJ2-5, the V gene TRBV19; D call uncertain. Germline V gene lookup returns CDR1 LNHDA and CDR2 SQIVND (reference sequence). There are 14 residues in the CDR3. The V gene lost 3 bases and the J gene lost 5 bases, with 13 bases spanning the gap. This chain's CDR3 is CASSILEAGETQYF. The CDR3 nucleotides are TGTGCCAGTAGTATTCTTGAAGCCGGGGAGACCCAGTACTTC.

This chain uses TRBV2 with TRBJ1-1; 11 positions agree with TRBD1. Trimming took 5 bases from V and 0 from J; bases not matched to a gene: 8. The CDR3 sequence is 17 residues long. The V gene's germline CDR1 is SNHLY and CDR2 FYNNEI. The CDR3 nucleotides read TGTGCCAGCAGTCCAGGGGGACAGGGGGTCTTGAACACTGAAGCTTTCTTT. It yields the protein CASSPGGQGVLNTEAFF.

V usage is TRBV6-6 and J usage is TRBJ2-2, with 7 bases fitting TRBD1. With 9 bases clipped from V and 0 bases from J, the junction kept 10 bases outside the gene matches. This CDR3 is built from 16 residues. Germline values: CDR1 MNHNY, CDR2 SVGAGI (reference sequence). DNA for the CDR3: TGTGCCAGTTCGGACAGGCCCCCTGCGAACACCGGGGAGCTGTTTTTT. It is translated as CASSDRPPANTGELFF.

The chain carries TRBV3-1 (or the pseudogene TRBV3-2) and TRBJ1-3, with 9 bases fitting TRBD1. V was pared by 4 bases and J by 3 bases, with 7 bases of the junction left unmatched. CDR1 is LGHDT, CDR2 YNNKEL, per germline (reference sequence). The CDR3 is 16 residues long. The CDR3 DNA is TGTGCCAGCAGCCCCTCGGACAGGGGCTATGGAAACACCATATATTTT. It specifies CASSPSDRGYGNTIYF.

This chain connects TRBV5-1 to TRBJ2-5, with D possibly matching TRBD1 (6 bases). CDR3 length: 14 residues. Looked up from germline, CDR1 is SGHRS and CDR2 is YFSETQ. Trimming cost V 3 bases and J 0 bases, with 9 bases left between them. The CDR3 DNA follows: TGCGCCAGCAGCTCCGGACAGAACCAAGAGACCCAGTACTTC. Residues: CASSSGQNQETQYF.

The chain has TRBV27 and TRBJ2-3, with 8 bases lining up with TRBD2. From germline, CDR1 is MNHEY and CDR2 SMNVEV (reference sequence). The CDR3 contains 16 residues. Trimming removed 6 bases from V and 4 bases from J; junction bases left unmatched: 12. CDR3 DNA: TGTGCCAGCAGGGCAAAGCTAGCGGGCAGGGCAGATACGCAGTATTTT. This encodes CASRAKLAGRADTQYF.

The chain combines TRBV29-1 with TRBJ1-2; D may be TRBD1 (6 bases). Germline-derived CDR1 and CDR2 are SQVTM and ANQGSEA. V was pared by 3 bases and J by 5 bases, with 19 bases between. The CDR3 is made up of 15 amino acids. The CDR3 is CSVDGPQGSPYGYTF. The DNA for the CDR3 is TGCAGCGTTGATGGACCACAGGGATCACCTTATGGCTACACCTTC.

This chain joins TRBV4-1 and TRBJ2-1, with 13 bases matching TRBD2. This CDR3 has 16 amino acids. The germline V gene has CDR1 MGHRA and CDR2 YSYEKL. V lost 0 bases to trimming and J lost 7 bases; unmatched junction nucleotides: 3. This CDR3 reads CASSQEVTSGGNEQFF. The DNA for the CDR3 is TGCGCCAGCAGCCAAGAGGTGACTAGCGGGGGGAATGAGCAGTTCTTC.

CDR3 region: CASSRDRGLFQPQHF. The CDR3 region has the DNA TGTGCCAGCAGCCGGGACAGGGGCCTTTTTCAGCCCCAGCATTTT. This chain links TRBV7-8 with TRBJ1-5; 10 bases map to TRBD1. V was pared by 5 bases and J by 6 bases, with 7 bases of the junction left unmatched. The length of the CDR3 is 15 residues. Germline V CDR1 and CDR2: SGHVS, FQNEAQ.

Here the CDR3 reads CASSFGGSDSNQPQHF. CDR3 bases: TGTGCCAGCAGCTTCGGGGGGAGCGATAGCAATCAGCCCCAGCATTTT. The chain couples TRBV5-4 to TRBJ1-5; TRBD1 is a possible D gene (5 bases). The CDR3 runs to 16 residues. Trimming left V 2 bases short and J 0 bases short, with 12 bases between. Germline lookup yields CDR1 SGHNT and CDR2 YYREEE (reference sequence).

The CDR3 DNA reads as TGTGCCAGTAGTAGAAGCGATACCACCTTTTATGAGCAGTTCTTC. Amino acid sequence: CASSRSDTTFYEQFF. The rearrangement joins TRBV19 to TRBJ2-1, with no clear D. The V gene's germline CDR1 is LNHDA and CDR2 SQIVND (reference sequence). The length of the CDR3 is 15 residues. Trimming left V 4 bases short and J 8 bases short, with 18 bases between.

This chain's CDR3 is CASQGDRENEKLFF. The CDR3 DNA sequence: TGTGCCAGCCAGGGGGACAGGGAGAATGAAAAACTGTTTTTT. V gene TRBV28 combines with J gene TRBJ1-4; the match to TRBD1 covers 9 bases. The junction had 6 bases not matched to a gene; V was cut back by 8 bases and J by 5 bases. In germline, CDR1 is MDHEN, CDR2 SYDVKM. The CDR3 covers 14 residues.

V and J are TRBV11-2 and TRBJ2-1; TRBD2 agrees at 14 bases. The CDR3 runs 16 residues. V dropped 5 bases and J dropped 7; count of bases not matched to a gene: 7. Germline values: CDR1 SGHAT, CDR2 FQNNGV. CDR3 protein: CASSTGLAGGRNEQFF. The DNA of the CDR3 is TGTGCCAGCAGCACAGGACTAGCGGGGGGAAGAAATGAGCAGTTCTTC.

The chain uses TRBV28 and TRBJ2-7; tentatively, D is TRBD1 (6 bases). The CDR3 loop spans 13 amino acids. Trimming cost V 5 bases and J 2 bases, with 10 bases left between them. Germline CDR1 is MDHEN and CDR2 is SYDVKM. The CDR3 nucleotides read TGTGCCAGCAGTCAGGGGAGAGCCTACGAGCAGTACGTC. Its protein is CASSQGRAYEQYV.

The V and J genes are TRBV11-2 and TRBJ1-2; D is ambiguous. The V and J ends lost 7 bases and 8 bases respectively, with 20 bases between them. This CDR3 spans 14 amino acids. The germline gives CDR1 SGHAT, CDR2 FQNNGV. The CDR3 region is CASTLSSFWAGYTF. The CDR3 coding sequence is TGTGCCAGCACCCTTTCTTCGTTTTGGGCCGGCTACACCTTC.